Sequencing of this T cell receptor (beta chain) was carried out in a study of CD8 T cells in ankylosing spondylitis. Concerning this clonotype itself: Its antigen is undetermined. Germline and junction disagree at one end, which may indicate a read error.

TCRdb reprocessed the 5' RACE reads via MiXCR and lists one record per CDR3 protein. Of around 150,000 distinct CDR3 sequences listed, roughly 10% were seen once; the top ten hold 29%. The CDR3 loop spans 14 amino acids. General study points: In ankylosing spondylitis patients, matched synovial fluid reportedly showed significant enrichment of disease-linked clones.

The material sequenced was blood, either unsorted or a sorted T cell fraction (not recorded which). This chain joins TRBV12-3 or TRBV12-4 and TRBJ2-7, with 9 nucleotides matching TRBD2. The receptor was isolated from a male donor with ankylosing spondylitis or in good health (not recorded which). The CDR3 reads CATSLGSGGTEQYF. CDR3 nucleotide sequence: TGTGCCACCAGTTTAGGGAGCGGGGGGACCGAGCAGTACTTC.